The T cell receptor (beta chain) under discussion was sequenced for a study of OX40 agonist ivuxolimab in advanced cancers. Germline CDR1 reads SGHTA; CDR2 reads FQGNSA. The CDR3 is 16 residues long. The trim removed 4 bases at V and 6 bases at J, leaving 8 bases unmatched. This clone was observed once. The protocol was immunoSEQ multiplex PCR, while the TCRdb copy is restricted to in-frame clones and leaves out a portion. The sample consists of 100,000 to 150,000 clones, 85% to 95% of them appearing once. This chain uses TRBV7-2 with TRBJ2-2; the match to TRBD2 covers 10 bases. The sample consisted of CD4+ or CD8+ T cells sorted from blood, taken in a trial of the OX40 agonist ivuxolimab. This sequence originates from an adult with an advanced solid tumor such as melanoma, head and neck, liver or kidney cancer. CDR3 loop: CASSYRAGGPSGELFF. The CDR3 DNA sequence: TGTGCCAGCAGCTACCGAGCGGGAGGGCCTTCCGGGGAGCTGTTTTTT.